These 20 T cell receptor beta chains were sequenced from one sample in a study of identical twins. TCRdb passed the 5' RACE reads through MiXCR, listing each CDR3 protein once. The table includes fewer than 550,000 distinct CDR3 sequences, roughly 15% detected once. The sample also formed part of further work on yellow fever vaccine responses in identical twins.

Specimen: CD4+ T cells sorted from blood. The receptor source for this set is a young woman in good health.

This clonotype was found many times. The chain has TRBV7-9 and TRBJ1-1; D call uncertain. CDR3 length equals 14 residues. Trimming left V 5 bases short and J 3 bases short, with 13 bases between. Germline V CDR1 and CDR2: SEHNR, FQNEAQ (reference sequence). DNA of the CDR3: TGTGCCAGCAGCCAGACGAGTCCCGACACTGAAGCTTTCTTT. This encodes CASSQTSPDTEAFF.

In DNA form, the CDR3 reads TGTGCCAGCAGTGGTACAGCAGCCTCCAGCCGCCATTCACCCCTCCACTTT. Translation: CASSGTAASSRHSPLHF. This chain connects TRBV6-1 to TRBJ1-6; D gene ambiguous. Germline V gives CDR1 MNHNS, CDR2 SASEGT. The V gene lost 4 bases and the J gene lost 8 bases, with 21 bases spanning the gap. The CDR3 length is 17 residues.

CDR3 sequence (DNA): TGCGCCAGCTCATCAGGGGGGGTTGGGGCCCTCCACTTT. Its translation: CASSSGGVGALHF. The rearrangement joins TRBV10-2 to TRBJ1-6, with 7 positions matching TRBD1. Germline V gene data show CDR1 as WSHSY and CDR2 as SAAADI. This CDR3 has 13 residues. Trimming at V came to 8 bases and at J to 14 bases, leaving 12 bases not matched to a gene.

This clonotype has a handful of counts. The chain employs TRBV15 and TRBJ2-1; D call uncertain. The CDR3 sequence is 17 residues long. V was shortened by 1 base and J by 0 bases, with 13 bases between the two germline ends. Per the germline V gene, CDR1 is LNHNV and CDR2 is YYDKDF (reference sequence). CDR3 amino acids: CATSRGSTKSSYNEQFF. Here the CDR3 DNA reads TGTGCCACCAGCAGAGGGTCGACAAAGAGCTCCTACAATGAGCAGTTCTTC.

J is TRBJ2-3 and V is TRBV4-1; 11 bases are shared with TRBD2. The germline V gene encodes CDR1 MGHRA and CDR2 YSYEKL. V was pared by 1 base and J by 1 base, with 4 bases of the junction left unmatched. The CDR3 is 17 amino acids. CDR3 region: CASSQGSLAGGTDTQYF. Here the CDR3 DNA reads TGCGCCAGCAGCCAAGGTTCACTAGCGGGGGGCACAGATACGCAGTATTTT.

The chain links TRBV7-9 to TRBJ2-1; 11 bases agree with TRBD1. Losses at the gene ends were 5 bases for V and 7 bases for J; bases not matched to a gene: 10. The germline CDR1 and CDR2 sequences are SEHNR and FQNEAQ (reference sequence). CDR3 length equals 16 residues. The CDR3 is CASSRAGTGGANEQFF. For the CDR3, the DNA is TGTGCCAGCAGCCGGGCCGGGACAGGGGGAGCGAATGAGCAGTTCTTC.

The rearrangement joins TRBV9 to TRBJ1-1, with 7 bases lining up with TRBD1. The CDR3 is 16 amino acids. Germline V gene data show CDR1 as SGDLS and CDR2 as YYNGEE. The trim removed 5 bases at V and 0 bases at J, leaving 10 bases unmatched. The CDR3 bases are TGTGCCAGCAGTCCCGAACAGGGGCACCTGAACACTGAAGCTTTCTTT. It is translated as CASSPEQGHLNTEAFF. Full variable domain (rest looked up from reference TRBV9 and TRBJ1-1): DSGVTQTPKHLITATGQRVTLRCSPRSGDLSVYWYQQSLDQGLQFLIQYYNGEERAKGNILERFSAQQFPDLHSELNLSSLELGDSALYFCASSPEQGHLNTEAFFGQGTRLTVV.

The rearrangement uses TRBV5-1 and TRBJ1-2; weak D call: TRBD1 (6 bases). Trimming cost V 4 bases and J 1 base, with 11 bases left between them. The germline V gene encodes CDR1 SGHRS and CDR2 YFSETQ. The CDR3 is 14 residues long. The DNA of the CDR3 is TGCGCCAGCAGCGCCAACAGGGATAACTATGGCTACACCTTC. It is translated as CASSANRDNYGYTF.

The CDR3 nucleotides are TGTGCCAGCAGTTTGACAGCTCCAGAGACCCAGTACTTC. This translates into CASSLTAPETQYF. This chain joins TRBV28 and TRBJ2-5, with D possibly TRBD1 on 5 matching bases. The CDR3 sequence is 13 residues long. Germline lookup yields CDR1 MDHEN and CDR2 SYDVKM. Between the trimmed V and J ends, which lost 3 bases and 4 bases, there was a span of 9 bases. The variable domain in full, completed from reference TRBV28 and TRBJ2-5, reads DVKVTQSSRYLVKRTGEKVFLECVQDMDHENMFWYRQDPGLGLRLIYFSYDVKMKEKGDIPEGYSVSREKKERFSLILESASTNQTSMYLCASSLTAPETQYFGPGTRLLVL.

J is TRBJ2-1 and V is TRBV5-1; TRBD2 agrees at 14 bases. This CDR3 has 16 amino acids. The ends lost 3 bases at V and 5 bases at J; junction bases unmatched: 4. Germline V gene data show CDR1 as SGHRS and CDR2 as YFSETQ. The CDR3 nucleotides are TGCGCCAGCAGCTCCGGGACTAGCGGGAGTAACAATGAGCAGTTCTTC. Residues: CASSSGTSGSNNEQFF.

This clonotype was picked up many times. V gene TRBV5-1 combines with J gene TRBJ2-3; perhaps D is TRBD1 or TRBD2 (5 bases each). Germline V lookup: CDR1 SGHRS, CDR2 YFSETQ. V lost 1 base to trimming and J lost 9 bases, with 18 bases between them. CDR3 length: 15 amino acids. CDR3 sequence (DNA): TGCGCCAGCAGCTTGAAACGGGACCCTCCAGGGACGCAGTATTTT. This codes for CASSLKRDPPGTQYF.

The V call is TRBV2, the J call TRBJ1-1; D gene ambiguous. The CDR3 contains 13 residues. Between the trimmed V and J ends, which lost 4 bases and 2 bases, there was a span of 8 bases. Germline assignment: CDR1 SNHLY and CDR2 FYNNEI. The CDR3 reads CASSAHSNTEAFF. Here the CDR3 DNA reads TGTGCCAGCAGTGCTCACTCCAACACTGAAGCTTTCTTT.

This clonotype was picked up many times. The chain couples TRBV5-1 to TRBJ2-5; D remains ambiguous. Germline V gene data show CDR1 as SGHRS and CDR2 as YFSETQ. V was clipped by 0 bases and J by 0 bases, with 6 bases between them. The CDR3 length is 14 residues. CDR3 loop: CASSLGAYQETQYF. CDR3 nucleotide sequence: TGCGCCAGCAGCTTGGGGGCGTACCAAGAGACCCAGTACTTC.

This clonotype was picked up a small number of times. V gene TRBV20-1 combines with J gene TRBJ1-6, with D perhaps matching TRBD1 (6 bases). The CDR3 loop spans 13 amino acids. Germline V gene lookup returns CDR1 DFQATT and CDR2 SNEGSKA (reference sequence). DNA of the CDR3: TGCAGCCTCCGGGGGCCCTATAATTCACCCCTCCACTTT. Amino acids: CSLRGPYNSPLHF.

This clonotype showed up many times. The chain joins TRBV2 to TRBJ2-3; 7 positions match TRBD1. Trimming removed 8 bases from V and 1 base from J; junction bases left unmatched: 3. The germline gives CDR1 SNHLY, CDR2 FYNNEI. This CDR3 is 13 amino acids long. Here the CDR3 reads CASSGQGTDTQYF. DNA for the CDR3: TGTGCCAGCTCAGGACAGGGCACAGATACGCAGTATTTT.

The rearrangement links TRBV18 to TRBJ2-3; weak D call: TRBD2 (5 bases). CDR3 length: 13 amino acids. Looked up from germline, CDR1 is KGHSH and CDR2 is LQKENI. The germline V and J ends were trimmed by 2 bases and 6 bases, with 9 bases remaining between them. The CDR3 bases are TGTGCCAGCTCACCAACTAGGATGGATACGCAGTATTTT. Encoded protein: CASSPTRMDTQYF.

This sequence joins TRBV5-6 and TRBJ1-4, with 7 nucleotides matching TRBD1. V gave up 4 bases and J gave up 7 bases; unmatched junction bases: 10. The CDR3 runs to 15 residues. Looked up from germline, CDR1 is SGHDT and CDR2 is YYEEEE. The CDR3 protein is CASSPRQGYGEKLFF. The CDR3 nucleotides read TGTGCCAGCAGCCCCCGACAGGGTTATGGTGAAAAACTGTTTTTT.

This clonotype showed up just once. V and J are TRBV20-1 and TRBJ2-1, with a possible D match to TRBD1 (6 bases). Trimming removed 6 bases at V and 3 bases at J, with 18 bases between. Germline CDR1 and CDR2: DFQATT and SNEGSKA (reference sequence). This CDR3 is built from 15 residues. The CDR3 DNA reads as TGCAGTGCGCGCGCTACCGGGACAAACTACAATGAGCAGTTCTTC. Amino acids: CSARATGTNYNEQFF.

The chain links TRBV9 to TRBJ2-5; 8 positions match TRBD2. The length of the CDR3 is 16 residues. J gave up 5 bases and V 4 bases, and 13 bases lay outside the gene matches. CDR1 is SGDLS, CDR2 YYNGEE, per germline. Here the CDR3 DNA reads TGTGCCAGCAGCCCCTCGGGAGGGATGGTTGCGGAGACCCAGTACTTC. Translating it yields CASSPSGGMVAETQYF.

On this clonotype: A much larger clone lies one base from this, so it may be a read error. V gene TRBV12-3 or TRBV12-4 combines with J gene TRBJ2-5, with D possibly matching TRBD1 (5 bases). V lost 1 base to trimming and J lost 1 base, with 7 bases between them. The CDR3 length is 14 residues. The CDR3 loop is CASSLVTVQETQYF. The CDR3 nucleotides read TGTGCCAGCAGTTTAGTGACAGTCCAAGAGACCCAGTACTTC.